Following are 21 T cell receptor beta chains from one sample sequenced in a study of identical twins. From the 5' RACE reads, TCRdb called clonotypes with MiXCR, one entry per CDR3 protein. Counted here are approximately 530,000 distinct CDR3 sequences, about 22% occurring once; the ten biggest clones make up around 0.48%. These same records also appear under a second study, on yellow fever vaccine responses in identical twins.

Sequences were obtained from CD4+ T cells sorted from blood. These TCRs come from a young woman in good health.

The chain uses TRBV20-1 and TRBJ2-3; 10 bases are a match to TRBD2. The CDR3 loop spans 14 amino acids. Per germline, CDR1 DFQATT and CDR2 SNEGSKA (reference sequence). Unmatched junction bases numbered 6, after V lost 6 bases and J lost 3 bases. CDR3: CSAPSGGATDTQYF. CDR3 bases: TGCAGTGCACCCAGCGGGGGGGCTACAGATACGCAGTATTTT.

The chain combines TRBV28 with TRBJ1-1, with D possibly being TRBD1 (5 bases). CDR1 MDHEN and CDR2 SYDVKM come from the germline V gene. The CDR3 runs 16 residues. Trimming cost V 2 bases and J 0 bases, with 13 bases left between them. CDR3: CASSLLSGQLNTEAFF. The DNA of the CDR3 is TGTGCCAGCAGTTTACTATCAGGGCAGTTGAACACTGAAGCTTTCTTT.

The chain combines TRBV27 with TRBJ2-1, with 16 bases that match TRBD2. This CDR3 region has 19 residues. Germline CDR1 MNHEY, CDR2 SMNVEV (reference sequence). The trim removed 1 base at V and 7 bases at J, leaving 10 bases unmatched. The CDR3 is CASSLWPGTSGRVGNEQFF. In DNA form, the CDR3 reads TGTGCCAGCAGTTTATGGCCCGGGACTAGCGGGAGGGTAGGTAATGAGCAGTTCTTC.

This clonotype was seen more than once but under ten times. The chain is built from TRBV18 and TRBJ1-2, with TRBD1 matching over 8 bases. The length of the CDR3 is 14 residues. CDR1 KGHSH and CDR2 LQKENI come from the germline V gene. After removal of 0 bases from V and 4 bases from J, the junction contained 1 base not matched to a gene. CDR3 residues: CASSPPDRGYGYTF. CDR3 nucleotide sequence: TGTGCCAGCTCACCACCAGACAGGGGCTATGGCTACACCTTC.

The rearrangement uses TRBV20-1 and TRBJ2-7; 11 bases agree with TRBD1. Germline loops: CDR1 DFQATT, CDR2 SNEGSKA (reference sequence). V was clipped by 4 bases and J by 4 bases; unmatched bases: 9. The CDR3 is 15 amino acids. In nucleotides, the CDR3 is TGCAGTGCTAAGGACAGGGGGCATAATACTTACGAGCAGTACTTC. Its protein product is CSAKDRGHNTYEQYF.

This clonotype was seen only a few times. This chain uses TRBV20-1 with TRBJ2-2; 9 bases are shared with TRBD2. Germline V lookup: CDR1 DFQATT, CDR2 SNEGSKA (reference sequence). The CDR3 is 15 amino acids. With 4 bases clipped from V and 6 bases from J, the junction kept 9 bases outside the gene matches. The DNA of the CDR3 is TGCAGTGCTACCCCGGGACTAGCCTTCTCCGGGGAGCTGTTTTTT. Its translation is CSATPGLAFSGELFF.

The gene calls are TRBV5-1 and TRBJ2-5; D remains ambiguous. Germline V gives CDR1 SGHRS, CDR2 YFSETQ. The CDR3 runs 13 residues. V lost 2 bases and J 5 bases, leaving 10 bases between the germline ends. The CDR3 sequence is CASSLARKETQYF. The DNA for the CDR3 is TGCGCCAGCAGCTTAGCACGGAAGGAGACCCAGTACTTC.

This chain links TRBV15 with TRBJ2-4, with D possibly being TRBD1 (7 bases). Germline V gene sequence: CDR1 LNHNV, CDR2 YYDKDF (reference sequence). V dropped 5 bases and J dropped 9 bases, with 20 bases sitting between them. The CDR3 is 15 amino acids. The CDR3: CATSSRGMTGSIQYF. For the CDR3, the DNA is TGTGCCACCAGCTCCCGGGGGATGACAGGGTCCATTCAGTACTTC.

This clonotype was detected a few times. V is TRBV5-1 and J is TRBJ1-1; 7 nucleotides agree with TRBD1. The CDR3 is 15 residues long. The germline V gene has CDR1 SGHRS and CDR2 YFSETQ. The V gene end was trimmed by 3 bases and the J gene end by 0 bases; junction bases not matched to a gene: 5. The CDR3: CASSSLDRMNTEAFF. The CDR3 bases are TGCGCCAGCAGCTCCCTGGACAGGATGAACACTGAAGCTTTCTTT.

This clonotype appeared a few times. The CDR3: CASSFTFSSRAGELFF. CDR3 bases: TGTGCCAGCAGCTTCACCTTTAGCAGCCGAGCCGGGGAGCTGTTTTTT. The chain combines TRBV7-3 with TRBJ2-2; D uncertain. The ends were cut back, 3 bases at V and 6 bases at J, with 17 bases in the middle. Germline-derived CDR1 and CDR2 are SGHTA and FQGTGA. This CDR3 contains 16 residues.

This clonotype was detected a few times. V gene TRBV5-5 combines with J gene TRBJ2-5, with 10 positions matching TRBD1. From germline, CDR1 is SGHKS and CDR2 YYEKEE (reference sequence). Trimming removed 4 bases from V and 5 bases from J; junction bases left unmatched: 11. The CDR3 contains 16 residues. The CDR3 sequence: CASSPGTGDRRETQYF. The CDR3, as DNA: TGTGCCAGCAGCCCCGGGACAGGGGACCGCCGGGAGACCCAGTACTTC.

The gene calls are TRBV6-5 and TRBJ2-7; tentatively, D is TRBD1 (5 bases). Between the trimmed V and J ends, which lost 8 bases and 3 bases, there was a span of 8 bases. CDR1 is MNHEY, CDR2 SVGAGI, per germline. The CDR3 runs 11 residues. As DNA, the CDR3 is TGTGCCAGCCATAGGGGCTACGAGCAGTACTTC. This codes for CASHRGYEQYF.

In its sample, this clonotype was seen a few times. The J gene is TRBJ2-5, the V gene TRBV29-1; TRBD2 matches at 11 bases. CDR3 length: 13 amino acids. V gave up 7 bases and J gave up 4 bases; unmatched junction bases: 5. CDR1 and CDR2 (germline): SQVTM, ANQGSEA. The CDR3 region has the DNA TGCAGCGCCCGACTAGCGGGGCTAGAGACCCAGTACTTC. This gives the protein CSARLAGLETQYF.

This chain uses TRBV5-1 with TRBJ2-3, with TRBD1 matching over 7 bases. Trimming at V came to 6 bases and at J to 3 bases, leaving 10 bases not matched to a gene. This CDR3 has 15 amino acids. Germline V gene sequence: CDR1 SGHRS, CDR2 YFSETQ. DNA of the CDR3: TGCGCCAGCAACCTTGGGACAGACATTACAGATACGCAGTATTTT. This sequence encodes CASNLGTDITDTQYF.

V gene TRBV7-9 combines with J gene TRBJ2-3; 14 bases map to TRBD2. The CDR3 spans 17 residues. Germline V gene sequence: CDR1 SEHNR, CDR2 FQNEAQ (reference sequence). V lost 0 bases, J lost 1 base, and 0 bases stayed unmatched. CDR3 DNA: TGTGCCAGCAGCTTAGCGGGACTAGCGGGAGGCACAGATACGCAGTATTTT. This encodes CASSLAGLAGGTDTQYF.

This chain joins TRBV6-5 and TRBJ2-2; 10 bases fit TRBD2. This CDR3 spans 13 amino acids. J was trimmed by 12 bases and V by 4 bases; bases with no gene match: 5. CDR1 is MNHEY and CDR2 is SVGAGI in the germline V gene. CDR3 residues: CASSFERGGKLFF. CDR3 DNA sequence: TGTGCCAGCAGTTTTGAGCGGGGGGGCAAGCTGTTTTTT.

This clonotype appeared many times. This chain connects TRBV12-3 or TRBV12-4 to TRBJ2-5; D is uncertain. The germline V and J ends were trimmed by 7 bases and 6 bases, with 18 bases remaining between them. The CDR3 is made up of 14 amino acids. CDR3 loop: CASTLNGFGQTQYF. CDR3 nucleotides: TGTGCCAGCACCCTAAATGGGTTTGGGCAGACCCAGTACTTC.

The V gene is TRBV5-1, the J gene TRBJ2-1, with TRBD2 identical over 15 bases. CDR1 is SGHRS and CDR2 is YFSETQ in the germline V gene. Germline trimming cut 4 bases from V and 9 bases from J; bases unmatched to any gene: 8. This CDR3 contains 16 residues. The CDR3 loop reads CASSRPGLAGGGEQFF. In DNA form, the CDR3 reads TGCGCCAGCAGCCGGCCGGGACTAGCGGGGGGAGGTGAGCAGTTCTTC.

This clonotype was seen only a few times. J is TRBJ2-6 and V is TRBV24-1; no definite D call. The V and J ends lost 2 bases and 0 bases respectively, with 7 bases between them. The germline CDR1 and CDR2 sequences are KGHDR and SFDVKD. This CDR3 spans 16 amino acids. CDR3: CATSDSWSSGANVLTF. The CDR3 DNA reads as TGTGCCACCAGTGATTCCTGGAGCTCTGGGGCCAACGTCCTGACTTTC.

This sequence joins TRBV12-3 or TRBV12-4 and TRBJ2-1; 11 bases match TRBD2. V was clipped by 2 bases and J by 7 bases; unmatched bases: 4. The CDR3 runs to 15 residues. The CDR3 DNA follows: TGTGCCAGCAGTTTAACTAGCGGGAGTTTAAATGAGCAGTTCTTC. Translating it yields CASSLTSGSLNEQFF.

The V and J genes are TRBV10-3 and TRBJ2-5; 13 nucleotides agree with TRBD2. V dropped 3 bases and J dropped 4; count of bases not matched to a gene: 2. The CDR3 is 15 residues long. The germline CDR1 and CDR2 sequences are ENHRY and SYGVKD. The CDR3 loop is CAISDWTSGRETQYF. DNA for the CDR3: TGTGCCATCAGTGATTGGACTAGCGGGAGAGAGACCCAGTACTTC.